The clone carrying this T cell receptor (beta chain) appeared a single time. The antigen remains unidentified. The entry originates in a study of T cell responses to AZD1222 COVID-19 vaccine. CDR1 is LGHNA and CDR2 is YSLEER in the germline V gene. The CDR3 loop spans 14 amino acids. Trimming took off 0 bases at V and 0 bases at J, with 5 bases between the two ends. Libraries were prepared by immunoSEQ multiplex PCR; TCRdb keeps only in-frame clonotypes and omits some of them. Here the sample spans approximately 150,000 clones, roughly 90% being singletons. Study-level points and caveats: Among vaccine-associated CD4 TCRs, coverage spanned spike, with dominance at 160-218 and 743-854.

This clonotype was sampled from an adult who received the AZD1222 COVID-19 vaccine. The V call is TRBV4-3, the J call TRBJ1-2; D remains unclear. The sample was peripheral blood, taken 28 days after the second AZD1222 dose. The DNA for the CDR3 is TGCGCCAGCAGCCAAGAGGCCTCTAACTATGGCTACACCTTC. It yields the protein CASSQEASNYGYTF.